This T cell receptor beta chain was captured by sequencing in a study of PD-L1 blockade in urothelial cancer. About the study: Bladder-origin urothelial cancer in males described most of the roughly 30 patients.

Only in-frame clones appear in the TCRdb table, and some are missing; sequencing was by immunoSEQ multiplex PCR. The data show 50,000 to 60,000 clones, with 88% seen just once and 2% to 3% held by the top ten. Time point here: peripheral blood 6 weeks after treatment start. The CDR3 is made up of 14 amino acids. CDR1 is MDHEN, CDR2 SYDVKM, per germline. Unmatched junction bases numbered 9, after V lost 4 bases and J lost 6 bases. The sample in question was PBMCs, obtained around atezolizumab (anti-PD-L1) treatment. The clonotype originates from a man aged 60-69 years with urothelial cancer. The chain employs TRBV28 and TRBJ2-7; 7 nucleotides line up with TRBD1. The CDR3 DNA reads TGTGCCAGCAGTTCCCCGACAGGGTTCGGCGAGCAGTACTTC. Residues: CASSSPTGFGEQYF.